This T cell receptor (beta chain) was identified in a study of long-term antiretroviral therapy in people with HIV. General study points: Upon ART, diversity increased but remained lower than transplant donor controls. Repertoire dominance by clones expanded before ART was seen at all time points.

Germline V gene sequence: CDR1 SGHNT, CDR2 YYREEE (reference sequence). This CDR3 contains 16 residues. After removal of 2 bases from V and 4 bases from J, the junction contained 6 bases not matched to a gene. It was version v3.0 of the immunoSEQ assay that was run at survey level. Sequencing was performed with immunoSEQ multiplex PCR; in TCRdb, only in-frame clones are kept and a portion is missing. This sample yields about 36,000 clones, of which more than 65% are seen a single time; about 6.5% belongs to the top ten. This clone came up once. Its matching antigen is unknown. J is TRBJ1-1 and V is TRBV5-4; 12 nucleotides line up with TRBD1. The clonotype comes from a man aged 18 to 30 with HIV. The sequencing here drew on unsorted PBMCs, taken 0.6 years after starting antiretroviral therapy. The CDR3 bases are TGTGCCAGCAGCTTAGGGACAGGGGGCGTCGGCACTGAAGCTTTCTTT. Protein product: CASSLGTGGVGTEAFF.